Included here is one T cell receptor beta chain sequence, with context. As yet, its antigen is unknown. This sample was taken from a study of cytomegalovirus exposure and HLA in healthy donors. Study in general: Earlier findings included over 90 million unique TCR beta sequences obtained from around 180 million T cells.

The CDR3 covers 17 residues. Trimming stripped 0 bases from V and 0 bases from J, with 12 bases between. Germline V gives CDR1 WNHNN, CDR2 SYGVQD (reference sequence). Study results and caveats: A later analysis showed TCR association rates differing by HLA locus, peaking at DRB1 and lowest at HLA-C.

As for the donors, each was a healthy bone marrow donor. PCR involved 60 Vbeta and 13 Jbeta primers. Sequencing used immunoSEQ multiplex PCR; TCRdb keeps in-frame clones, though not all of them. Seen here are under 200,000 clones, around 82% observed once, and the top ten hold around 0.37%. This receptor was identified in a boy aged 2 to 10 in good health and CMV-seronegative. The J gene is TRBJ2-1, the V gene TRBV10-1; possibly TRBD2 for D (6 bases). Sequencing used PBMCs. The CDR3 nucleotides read TGCGCCAGCAGTGAGTCGGCGGGACCTAGCTCCTACAATGAGCAGTTCTTC. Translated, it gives CASSESAGPSSYNEQFF.